The next 12 T cell receptor beta chains were all read from a single sample in a study of type 1 regulatory T cells. TCRdb reprocessed the reads with MiXCR, giving one entry per CDR3 protein. The sample lists some 100,000 distinct CDR3 sequences; less than 40% were seen once. The sample comprised CD4+ T cells, either the whole sample or a sorted fraction (not recorded which). All receptors derive from a human donor in good health.

Ten or more counts support this clonotype. The rearrangement links TRBV5-4 to TRBJ2-4; maybe TRBD1 (5 bases). The V gene lost 4 bases and the J gene lost 0 bases, with 14 bases spanning the gap. CDR3 length: 16 amino acids. CDR1 SGHNT and CDR2 YYREEE come from the germline V gene (reference sequence). The CDR3 region is CASSPDSSLAKNIQYF. The CDR3 coding sequence is TGTGCCAGCAGCCCCGACAGCTCTCTAGCCAAAAACATTCAGTACTTC. Filled out from reference TRBV5-4 and TRBJ2-4, the complete variable domain reads ETGVTQSPTHLIKTRGQQVTLRCSSQSGHNTVSWYQQALGQGPQFIFQYYREEENGRGNFPPRFSGLQFPNYSSELNVNALELDDSALYLCASSPDSSLAKNIQYFGAGTRLSVL.

This clonotype was seen only a few times. This sequence joins TRBV6-6 and TRBJ2-7, with D possibly TRBD1 on 5 matching bases. With 6 bases removed from V and 1 base from J, the gap between germline ends came to 7 bases. CDR1 is MNHNY, CDR2 SVGAGI, per germline (reference sequence). The CDR3 spans 12 residues. The CDR3 bases are TGTGCCAGCAGCTGGACATCCTACGAGCAGTACTTC. Translating gives CASSWTSYEQYF.

The genes are TRBV30 and TRBJ2-1, with TRBD2 identical over 8 bases. Unmatched junction bases numbered 2, after V lost 1 base and J lost 3 bases. CDR3 length: 14 residues. Per the germline V gene, CDR1 is GTSNPN and CDR2 is SVGIG (reference sequence). DNA for the CDR3: TGTGCCTGGAGTGGCGGGGGGATCTACAATGAGCAGTTCTTC. Translation gives CAWSGGGIYNEQFF.

This chain uses TRBV20-1 with TRBJ1-4; no firm D call. CDR3 size: 13 residues. Germline V gene sequence: CDR1 DFQATT, CDR2 SNEGSKA (reference sequence). Trimming took 5 bases from V and 2 from J, leaving 9 bases between them. Written as DNA, the CDR3 is TGCAGTGCTTCCATGGGGACTAATGAAAAACTGTTTTTT. It specifies CSASMGTNEKLFF.

This clonotype has only a few counts. The chain recombines TRBV14 with TRBJ2-5, with no clear D. V dropped 0 bases and J dropped 0 bases, with 8 bases sitting between them. The CDR3 contains 15 residues. CDR1 is SGHDN, CDR2 FVKESK, per germline. The CDR3 region has the DNA TGTGCCAGCAGCCAAGAATACAGCAACCAAGAGACCCAGTACTTC. This gives the protein CASSQEYSNQETQYF.

V and J are TRBV20-1 and TRBJ1-6; TRBD1 matches 10 bases. Trimming took 0 bases from V and 7 from J; bases not matched to a gene: 3. This CDR3 spans 15 amino acids. Germline lookup yields CDR1 DFQATT and CDR2 SNEGSKA (reference sequence). DNA of the CDR3: TGCAGTGCTAGAGATCTGACAGGGGGCAATTCACCCCTCCACTTT. Translated: CSARDLTGGNSPLHF.

The V call is TRBV7-8, the J call TRBJ2-1; no firm D call. The length of the CDR3 is 15 residues. V was clipped by 5 bases and J by 0 bases, with 11 bases between them. Germline V gives CDR1 SGHVS, CDR2 FQNEAQ. In DNA, the CDR3 is TGTGCCAGCAGCCCGACCAGGCCCTCCTACAATGAGCAGTTCTTC. This gives the protein CASSPTRPSYNEQFF.

This clonotype was recorded a few times. This chain uses TRBV4-1 with TRBJ2-2; D unresolved. This CDR3 spans 15 amino acids. Germline values: CDR1 MGHRA, CDR2 YSYEKL. Trimming removed 1 base at V and 2 bases at J, with 8 bases between. The CDR3 sequence is CASSQVGSNTGELFF. In DNA, the CDR3 is TGCGCCAGCAGCCAAGTGGGCAGCAACACCGGGGAGCTGTTTTTT.

This clonotype has a handful of counts. The J gene is TRBJ2-5, the V gene TRBV5-1; tentative D call: TRBD2 (5 bases). There are 16 residues in the CDR3. Trimming cost V 5 bases and J 5 bases, with 22 bases left between them. CDR1 and CDR2 from the germline V gene are SGHRS and YFSETQ. The DNA for the CDR3 is TGCGCCAGCAGTCCGATCGCTGGACTGAACTTTGAGACCCAGTACTTC. It codes for CASSPIAGLNFETQYF.

This clonotype was counted a few times. This chain links TRBV12-3 or TRBV12-4 with TRBJ1-4; D is unclear. This CDR3 comprises 15 residues. V was trimmed by 5 bases and J by 5 bases, leaving 15 bases between them. CDR3 in amino acids: CASSPNSVRNEKLFF. In DNA form, the CDR3 reads TGTGCCAGCAGTCCCAACAGCGTTCGGAATGAAAAACTGTTTTTT.

This chain joins TRBV2 and TRBJ2-6; D gene ambiguous. The length of the CDR3 is 14 residues. Germline assignment: CDR1 SNHLY and CDR2 FYNNEI. V lost 8 bases, J lost 4 bases, and 12 bases lay in between. The CDR3 region has the DNA TGTGCCAGCGAGAAGTCTTTAGGGGCCAACGTCCTGACTTTC. Its protein is CASEKSLGANVLTF.

The chain recombines TRBV7-7 with TRBJ2-1; the D gene could be TRBD1 or TRBD2 (7 bases each). CDR1 is SSHAT and CDR2 is FNYEAQ in the germline V gene (reference sequence). The CDR3 runs to 14 residues. The V end lost 1 base, the J end lost 11 bases, and 15 bases lay between the germline ends. CDR3 residues: CASSLGAGGGKQFF. CDR3 sequence (DNA): TGTGCCAGCAGCTTAGGGGCAGGGGGGGGTAAGCAGTTCTTC.